This T cell receptor (beta chain) stems from a study of regulatory T cells in long-lasting Graves disease. About the research overall: Graves' patients (newly diagnosed) had been on antithyroid drugs under 3 months. Overall study findings and caveats: Among samples with persistent disease, TRBV28, TRBJ1-2 and TRBJ2-5 were favored.

Time point: newly diagnosed GD, antithyroid drugs for less than 3 months. Making the TCR library involved RNA that had been extracted from PBMCs. Staff drew roughly 10 milliliters of peripheral blood into EDTA tubes. This clonotype was counted many times. What it recognizes is unknown. Arm-PCR of CDR3 regions and iRepertoire HTBI primers were used to build TCR beta libraries. In TCRdb, the multiplex PCR reads were re-called with MiXCR into one record per CDR3 protein. Among around 320,000 distinct CDR3 sequences listed, 16% were seen once. V was clipped by 3 bases and J by 3 bases, with 12 bases between them. CDR1 and CDR2 from the germline V gene are DFQATT and SNEGSKA (reference sequence). This CDR3 has 13 residues. These sequences were also reported in another study, on T cells in Graves' hyperthyroidism and ophthalmopathy. That study reports: Blood also held most thyroid clonotypes expanded beyond 0.001.

The rearrangement links TRBV20-1 to TRBJ2-7, with D tentatively TRBD1 (6 bases). This clonotype was obtained from a man in his forties with Graves disease. The specimen was peripheral blood mononuclear cells (PBMCs), collected at new diagnosis, from a patient treated with antithyroid drugs. DNA of the CDR3: TGCAGTGCTAGGGGACAAATGAACTACGAGCAGTACTTC. Protein product: CSARGQMNYEQYF.